Sequencing of this TCR beta chain was carried out in a study of OX40 agonist ivuxolimab in advanced cancers. About the research overall: Prior anti-PD-1, anti-PD-L1 or anti-CTLA-4 therapy did not bar entry, and approximately 43% had some.

Regarding this clone: Its matching antigen is unknown.

With autoimmune disease history or systemic immunosuppression, patients were excluded. Only in-frame clones appear in the TCRdb table, and some are missing; sequencing was by immunoSEQ multiplex PCR. This table holds approximately 50,000 clones, about 88% found once. Germline-derived CDR1 and CDR2 are SGHRS and YFSETQ. The CDR3 is made up of 13 amino acids. J was trimmed by 1 base and V by 4 bases; bases with no gene match: 0. Study-level findings and limits: Compared with CD4+, CD8+ T cells on average had more expanded clones.

Specimen: CD4+ or CD8+ T cells sorted from blood, collected in a trial of the OX40 agonist ivuxolimab. The chain carries TRBV5-1 and TRBJ2-7; 9 nucleotides align to TRBD2. This TCR came from an adult with an advanced solid tumor such as melanoma, head and neck, liver or kidney cancer. The CDR3 nucleotides read TGCGCCAGCAGCCTAGCGGGGTCCTACGAGCAGTACTTC. Translation gives CASSLAGSYEQYF.